This T cell receptor beta chain derives from a study of regulatory T cells in long-lasting Graves disease (dated by TCRdb to the early 2020s). With regard to the full study: Newly diagnosed Graves' disease patients had taken antithyroid drugs for less than 3 months. Persistent Graves' disease patients were compared with newly diagnosed Graves' disease patients by peripheral blood TCR sequencing and RNA sequencing. The study was registered as a clinical trial and conducted in China. A total of about 35 samples underwent TCR sequencing, from some 13 patients with persistent Graves' disease and approximately 20 patients with newly diagnosed Graves' disease. Overall study results and their limits: Sequencing and analysis were restricted to the TCR beta chain. The study examined only peripheral blood because the primary lesion, thyroid tissue, could not be accessed. Compared with newly diagnosed patients, persistent Graves' disease patients had lower TCR Shannon entropy and fewer highly expanded clones, which suggests clonal expansion. The authors acknowledged the small sample size as a limitation that may reduce accuracy. Preferential use of TRBV28, TRBJ1-2 and TRBJ2-5 was observed in persistent disease, whereas TRBV20-1 and TRBJ2-1 were favored in newly diagnosed disease. More public clonotypes were shared among persistent patients (around 2,600) than among newly diagnosed patients (under 1,000).

In the case of this clonotype: The antigen it recognizes is unknown. No base-level quality is on record; no much larger clone is a single base apart.

From a lookup of the germline V gene (reference sequence), CDR1 and CDR2 are SEHNR and FQNEAQ. V is trimmed back by 5 bases and J by 9 bases, and the junction contains 10 bases that no gene match accounts for. The CDR3, cysteine through phenylalanine, is 14 amino acids long. Just CDR3 DNA is preserved here, 42 bases in frame from base 1. The library was made by multiplex PCR. Sequencer: Illumina HiSeq 4000. TCR beta libraries were built with iRepertoire HTBI primers and Arm-PCR amplification of CDR3 regions. Gel purification was performed on PCR products prior to sequencing. Regarding the original processing steps: Across samples, 60 to 75 TRBV and roughly 15 TRBJ segments were identified and used for gene usage analysis of CDR3 amino acid clonotypes. COPE and FqMerger were used to merge filtered high-quality paired reads into contigs. Contigs were aligned with BLAST to IMGT TRBV, TRBD and TRBJ reference genes, and CDR3 was defined per IMGT. Any clonotype with a frequency above 0.1% was classified as a highly expanded clone. Shannon entropy was used to measure repertoire diversity, and the Gini coefficient was used to measure V-J evenness. Public clonotypes were defined as clonotypes shared by more than one individual. Using fastp trimming at Q25 and MiXCR clonotype assembly, TCRdb reanalyzed the public sequencing data and kept in-frame beta chains. Every distinct CDR3 protein forms one entry, paired with its most common genes and DNA. V and J calls and clone size were set by TCRdb, not the authors. This sample comprises hundreds of thousands of distinct CDR3 sequences, roughly 16% of them detected only once. 15% to 20% of the sample is held by the ten biggest clonotypes.

The time point label, as the study defines it: newly diagnosed GD, antithyroid drugs for less than 3 months. RNA was extracted from PBMCs in TRIzol for both TCR sequencing and RNA sequencing. Graves' disease was diagnosed according to American Thyroid Association guidelines. The patients came from an endocrinology department in Xi'an, China. Each patient gave 7.5 to 10 milliliters of peripheral blood, collected in an EDTA anticoagulant tube. Ficoll Paque Plus density gradient separation was used to isolate PBMCs, and no further T cell sorting was performed. An Agilent 2100 Bioanalyzer and agarose gel were used to check RNA quality, while a NanoDrop 2000 measured RNA concentration. Separately, the same data were catalogued under a study of T cells in Graves' hyperthyroidism and ophthalmopathy. The second study's authors report: Graves' hyperthyroidism was defined as stable when no progression to ophthalmopathy occurred over 18 months of follow-up. Hyperthyroidism patients were newly diagnosed, with disease duration under 2 months, and aged 18 to 65 years. Exclusion was applied to patients with uncontrolled infections, other autoimmune diseases, pregnancy or lactation. Diagnoses were based on clinical symptoms, serum thyroxine and TRAb, thyroid ultrasound and orbital computed tomography. The TCR CDR3 was subjected to a first round of RT-PCR using the HTBI primer set and the Qiagen OneStep RT-PCR kit. Blood samples also contained most of the expanded thyroid clonotypes (frequency above 0.001), which suggests that blood repertoires may reflect thyroid immune responses. A 13 V-J signature model separated ophthalmopathy from stable hyperthyroidism, with roughly 88% sensitivity and 81.08% specificity in cross-validation and 80%/75% in testing. In validation, progression to ophthalmopathy was predicted by the model with 70.59% sensitivity and around 75% specificity, a median of about 6.8 months before onset. TCR V-J signatures able to tell the groups apart were searched for in a discovery cohort of 100 patients, of whom 43 had Graves' ophthalmopathy and roughly 57 had stable Graves' hyperthyroidism. Whether ophthalmopathy could be predicted prospectively was tested in an independent validation cohort made up of roughly 19 hyperthyroidism patients plus 17 patients who later progressed to ophthalmopathy. The 90 to 100 discovery patients were randomly split 7:3 into training and test sets. The study also compared thyroid tissue and blood T-cell repertoires from more than 5 Graves' hyperthyroidism patients. Following sampling, methimazole starting at 30 mg daily was given to hyperthyroidism patients, and high-dose intravenous methylprednisolone was given to ophthalmopathy patients. Libraries were constructed in a second round of multiplex PCR, after which size selection and purification were performed. Libraries were sequenced paired-end with 100 bp reads on an Illumina HiSeq2000. Raw data were processed with SOAPnuke, discarding reads with adapters, uncalled bases, mean Phred below 15, or no exact constant-primer or identifier match. COPE v1.2.5 was used to merge the high-quality paired reads, and each unique nucleotide sequence was defined as a clonotype. MiTCR v1.1 was used to align clonotypes to the IMGT TRBV, TRBD and TRBJ reference segments. Analysis was restricted to V-J combinations with a frequency above 0.0001, which covered roughly 99% of repertoires. The TCS score was defined as F50 (clonal expansion) divided by E x V (chaos), with BLOSUM62-based TCRdist calculated between CDR3 peptides within each V-J. Welch's t-statistics and random forest reduced around 550 V-J features to 10 to 15, which were used in a naive Bayes classifier (R e1071). Sample size was not statistically predetermined, and investigators were not blinded to group allocation. TCR Vbeta CDR3 sequencing of 120 to 150 peripheral blood samples (approximately 44 ophthalmopathy, 75 hyperthyroidism and around 17 progressor patients) is reported in the paper.

Recombination joined TRBV7-9 with TRBJ1-1; 9 of the junction bases match TRBD1. Sequenced here: peripheral blood mononuclear cells (PBMCs), sampled at new diagnosis, from a patient treated with antithyroid drugs. This sequence originates from a woman in her twenties or thirties with Graves disease. Donor details come from another sample of the same person, matched by shared clones. The CDR3 reads as follows: CASSPAGTGRKAFF. The sequenced DNA: TGTGCCAGCAGCCCAGCCGGGACAGGGAGAAAAGCTTTCTTT.